A selection of T cell receptor beta chains follows, all from one sample in a study of T cell repertoires in cytomegalovirus infection. Which antigens these TCRs recognize remains unknown. Via MiXCR, TCRdb re-called the reads, giving one row per CDR3 protein. The sample carries about 310,000 distinct CDR3 sequences, 20% to 30% recorded once. This specimen consisted of cultured PBMCs, obtained from culture after CMV antigen stimulation. These receptor sequences come from a human donor in good health (CMV status not recorded). Some clones in this sample may be carry-over from other donors' samples. CDR3s include the opening cysteine and the closing phenylalanine or tryptophan. The D gene is left open where the match is weak. Expanded clones are given a class, and other clones once, few, many or no size at all.

d_gene	v_gene	abundance	j_gene	CDR3nt	CDR3aa
TRBD2	TRBV6-5	few	TRBJ2-1	TGTGCCAGCCGATCGGGACTAGCGGATATCTACAATGAGCAGTTCTTC	CASRSGLADIYNEQFF
NA	TRBV27	few	TRBJ2-7	TGTGCCAGCAGTTCGGTCACTACCTACGAGCAGTACTTC	CASSSVTTYEQYF
TRBD1	TRBV7-2	many	TRBJ2-2	TGTGCCAGCAGCGAACAGGGGGCGAACACCGGGGAGCTGTTTTTT	CASSEQGANTGELFF
NA	TRBV4-1	NA	TRBJ1-1	TGCGCCAGCAGCCAAGAGGGGGGGATCACTGAAGCTTTCTTT	CASSQEGGITEAFF
NA	TRBV7-2	many	TRBJ1-1	TGTGCCAGCAGCCCGTATATCTCCACTGAAGCTTTCTTT	CASSPYISTEAFF
NA	TRBV11-1	NA	TRBJ1-5	TGTGCCAGCAGCTTAACGGGGACTCAGCCCCAGCATTTT	CASSLTGTQPQHF
TRBD1	TRBV6-1	NA	TRBJ1-2	TGTGCCAGCAGACCCATTCGACAGGGGGCACATGGCTACACCTTC	CASRPIRQGAHGYTF
TRBD1	TRBV6-2/TRBV6-3	few	TRBJ1-5	TGTGCCAGCAGTTTTACCGGGACAGAAAGCAATCAGCCCCAGCATTTT	CASSFTGTESNQPQHF
NA	TRBV7-3	many	TRBJ2-1	TGTGCCAGCAGCTTAGTCGCGAAGGCCAATGAGCAGTTCTTC	CASSLVAKANEQFF
NA	TRBV6-5	NA	TRBJ1-1	TGTGCCAGCAGTTTCGATGAGAACACTGAAGCTTTCTTT	CASSFDENTEAFF
TRBD2	TRBV7-6	few	TRBJ2-1	TGTGCCAGCAGCTTAGCGCCGGGTAGCGGGAGGGCGAGTGAGCAGTTCTTC	CASSLAPGSGRASEQFF
NA	TRBV4-1	few	TRBJ2-7	TGCGCCAGCAGCCAAGAGAGAGTCTTAGGCTCCTACGAGCAGTACTTC	CASSQERVLGSYEQYF
NA	TRBV9	few	TRBJ1-5	TGTGCCAGCAGCGTAGGCGGGATGAGCAATCAGCCCCAGCATTTT	CASSVGGMSNQPQHF
NA	TRBV2	NA	TRBJ1-1	TGTGCCAGCAGTGGTGGGAACACTGAAGCTTTCTTT	CASSGGNTEAFF
NA	TRBV2	many	TRBJ2-1	TGTGCCAGCAGTGGGTGGCTAGATTTAAATGAGCAGTTCTTC	CASSGWLDLNEQFF
NA	TRBV7-8	many	TRBJ2-7	TGTGCCAGCGACCCAAGAGGGACTCCTCCCCACGAGCAGTACTTC	CASDPRGTPPHEQYF
NA	TRBV19	NA	TRBJ2-7	TGTGCCAGTAGCCCCGCATCGGGGGCCTACGAGCAGTACTTC	CASSPASGAYEQYF
NA	TRBV6-2/TRBV6-3	NA	TRBJ2-7	TGTGCCAGCAGTTCCCACTCGAGGGGGCAGTACTTC	CASSSHSRGQYF
TRBD2	TRBV12-3/TRBV12-4	few	TRBJ2-1	TGTGCCAGCAGGGTAGCGGGAAGCCTAAACAATGAGCAGTTCTTC	CASRVAGSLNNEQFF
TRBD2	TRBV7-6	NA	TRBJ2-7	TGTGCCAGCGAGGGGGGAAGCGGGAGCTTCTACGAGCAGTACTTC	CASEGGSGSFYEQYF
TRBD2	TRBV5-1	NA	TRBJ2-1	TGCGCCAGCAGCTTGGGGACTAGCGGGAGGGCGATCCCTAATGAGCAGTTCTTC	CASSLGTSGRAIPNEQFF
NA	TRBV7-2	NA	TRBJ1-2	TGTGCCAGCAGCTTAGGGGGAACCGGGAATGGCTACACCTTC	CASSLGGTGNGYTF
NA	TRBV27	NA	TRBJ2-1	TGTGCCAGTACGCCTAGTAACGCCGCGACTAGGAACCACCCGAGCTCCTACAATGAGCAGTTCTTC	CASTPSNAATRNHPSSYNEQFF
NA	TRBV7-2	many	TRBJ1-2	TGTGCCAGCAGCTCAGCTACAGGGAACGGCTACACCTTC	CASSSATGNGYTF
NA	TRBV5-6	few	TRBJ2-3	TGTGCCAGCTCTCCGCGGCGGAGAAGAACAGATACGCAGTATTTT	CASSPRRRRTDTQYF
NA	TRBV19	NA	TRBJ1-1	TGTGCCAGTAGAAAAAGGACAGAACAGAACACTGAAGCTTTCTTT	CASRKRTEQNTEAFF
TRBD1	TRBV30	NA	TRBJ2-7	TGTGCCTGGAGTATCCAGGGGGCTGGCGAGCAGTACTTC	CAWSIQGAGEQYF